The 18 T cell receptor beta chains reported below all come from one sample, sequenced in a study of blood T cell repertoires in COVID-19. The repertoire was sequenced with immunoSEQ multiplex PCR; TCRdb's copy has only in-frame clones and lacks some. Altogether about 100,000 clones are present, 75% to 90% being singletons, with the ten largest covering around 32%. Sequences were obtained from peripheral blood. The receptors were sampled from a woman of 80 years or more with acute or convalescent COVID-19.

This clone occurred once. The chain employs TRBV27 and TRBJ2-2; 9 bases are a match to TRBD1. The J segment lost 7 bases and the V segment lost 7 bases, leaving 10 bases of the junction unmatched. CDR3 size: 15 residues. Germline lookup yields CDR1 MNHEY and CDR2 SMNVEV (reference sequence). The CDR3 bases are TGTGCCAGCACCCCTTGGACAGGGGTAGGCGGGGAGCTGTTTTTT. As protein: CASTPWTGVGGELFF.

V usage is TRBV2 and J usage is TRBJ2-7, with D unresolved. Per the germline V gene, CDR1 is SNHLY and CDR2 is FYNNEI. The CDR3 length is 12 residues. Trimming stripped 1 base from V and 3 bases from J, with 4 bases between. The CDR3 protein is CASSEGDYEQYF. The DNA for the CDR3 is TGTGCCAGCAGTGAAGGAGACTACGAGCAGTACTTC.

This chain links TRBV6-4 with TRBJ2-3; 7 bases align to TRBD2. The germline CDR1 and CDR2 sequences are MRHNA and SNTAGT. The V segment lost 0 bases and the J segment 6 bases; nucleotides outside the gene matches: 15. The CDR3 is 18 residues long. The CDR3 loop reads CASSDSHFVGGLSDTQYF. For the CDR3, the DNA is TGTGCCAGCAGTGACTCCCATTTTGTGGGGGGGTTGTCGGATACGCAGTATTTT.

This clone was recorded only once. The chain combines TRBV2 with TRBJ2-7; D may be TRBD1 (6 bases). The V gene's germline CDR1 is SNHLY and CDR2 FYNNEI. The length of the CDR3 is 13 residues. V was trimmed by 6 bases and J by 3 bases, leaving 12 bases between them. CDR3 protein: CASREYRVYEQYF. The CDR3 DNA follows: TGTGCCAGCAGGGAGTACAGGGTCTACGAGCAGTACTTC.

The chain recombines TRBV5-4 with TRBJ1-4; D is perhaps TRBD1 (5 bases). V dropped 3 bases and J dropped 4 bases, with 7 bases sitting between them. The CDR3 contains 13 residues. Germline V gene lookup returns CDR1 SGHNT and CDR2 YYREEE (reference sequence). The CDR3 coding sequence is TGTGCCAGCAGCTGGGGACTTAATGAAAAACTGTTTTTT. Amino acid sequence: CASSWGLNEKLFF.

This rearrangement joins TRBV28 to TRBJ1-2; TRBD1 agrees at 7 bases. This CDR3 is built from 16 residues. V trimming: 6 bases; J trimming: 7 bases; junction bases outside the gene matches: 17. Germline-derived CDR1 and CDR2 are MDHEN and SYDVKM. The CDR3: CASSPWGPGQARGYTF. For the CDR3, the DNA is TGTGCCAGCAGCCCCTGGGGGCCCGGACAGGCCCGTGGCTACACCTTC.

The rearrangement uses TRBV28 and TRBJ2-5; D gene ambiguous. CDR3 size: 13 residues. Trimming left V 6 bases short and J 5 bases short, with 13 bases between. The germline V gene encodes CDR1 MDHEN and CDR2 SYDVKM. This CDR3 is CASRPGLGETQYF. In DNA form, the CDR3 reads TGTGCCAGCAGACCGGGTCTTGGGGAGACCCAGTACTTC.

This sequence joins TRBV7-2 and TRBJ1-4; 12 bases map to TRBD1. Per the germline V gene, CDR1 is SGHTA and CDR2 is FQGNSA. The trim removed 5 bases at V and 7 bases at J, leaving 8 bases unmatched. The length of the CDR3 is 16 residues. CDR3 region: CASSLLGTGGREKLFF. CDR3 DNA sequence: TGTGCCAGCAGCCTCCTCGGGACAGGGGGCCGTGAAAAACTGTTTTTT.

The rearrangement links TRBV14 to TRBJ2-2; 8 bases agree with TRBD1. The CDR3 runs to 15 residues. V shed 4 bases and J 1 base; nucleotides not matched to a gene: 2. CDR1 is SGHDN and CDR2 is FVKESK in the germline V gene. The chain's CDR3 is CASSRQGWNTGELFF. The DNA of the CDR3 is TGTGCCAGCAGCCGACAGGGGTGGAACACCGGGGAGCTGTTTTTT.

The chain carries TRBV10-3 and TRBJ1-2, with 9 nucleotides matching TRBD1. CDR1 is ENHRY, CDR2 SYGVKD, per germline. V shed 7 bases and J 5 bases; nucleotides not matched to a gene: 11. The CDR3 has 15 residues. CDR3 in DNA: TGTGCCATCAAGGGACAGGGTAGCGTTGGATATGGCTACACCTTC. The encoded protein is CAIKGQGSVGYGYTF.

The V gene is TRBV27, the J gene TRBJ1-5; D perhaps matches TRBD1 (5 bases). The CDR3 runs 15 residues. Trimming took off 1 base at V and 2 bases at J, with 9 bases between the two ends. Germline V gives CDR1 MNHEY, CDR2 SMNVEV (reference sequence). CDR3 DNA: TGTGCCAGCAGTTTATGGGGGGATGGCAATCAGCCCCAGCATTTT. Residues: CASSLWGDGNQPQHF.

The gene calls are TRBV2 and TRBJ1-2, with D unclear. V shed 0 bases and J shed 4 bases, with 9 bases lying between them. Germline CDR1 and CDR2: SNHLY and FYNNEI. This CDR3 spans 14 amino acids. The CDR3 protein is CASSEAAGGYGYTF. DNA of the CDR3: TGTGCCAGCAGTGAAGCGGCGGGAGGCTATGGCTACACCTTC.

This chain links TRBV28 with TRBJ1-1; possible D gene TRBD1, 5 bases. The CDR3 runs 14 residues. Trimming took off 3 bases at V and 3 bases at J, with 11 bases between the two ends. CDR1 is MDHEN and CDR2 is SYDVKM in the germline V gene. The CDR3 loop is CASSLGGSYTEAFF. The CDR3 coding sequence is TGTGCCAGCAGTTTGGGGGGGAGCTACACTGAAGCTTTCTTT.

V is TRBV3-1 (or the pseudogene TRBV3-2) and J is TRBJ1-1; D is unclear. The CDR3 loop spans 15 amino acids. Per germline, CDR1 LGHDT and CDR2 YNNKEL (reference sequence). The V end lost 0 bases, the J end lost 1 base, and 9 bases lay between the germline ends. CDR3 coding DNA: TGTGCCAGCAGCCAAGAACGGGTCACGAACACTGAAGCTTTCTTT. Protein: CASSQERVTNTEAFF.

The chain has TRBV9 and TRBJ2-1; 8 bases are shared with TRBD2. V lost 0 bases, J lost 4 bases, and 3 bases stayed unmatched. The germline V gene has CDR1 SGDLS and CDR2 YYNGEE. This CDR3 has 15 residues. The CDR3 bases are TGTGCCAGCAGCGTAGCCGGGGGGGAATACAATGAGCAGTTCTTC. Translating gives CASSVAGGEYNEQFF.

Regarding this clone: Mismatch with germline at one junction end may stem from a read error. The chain has TRBV12-3 or TRBV12-4 and TRBJ2-1, with D unresolved. The length of the CDR3 is 11 residues. CDR3 protein: CASSSFNEQFF. For the CDR3, the DNA is TGTGCCAGCAGTTCCTTCAATGAGCAGTTCTTC.

The J gene is TRBJ1-4, the V gene TRBV13, with 8 bases that match TRBD1. This CDR3 contains 13 residues. Per germline, CDR1 PRHDT and CDR2 FYEKMQ (reference sequence). The junction had 4 bases not matched to a gene; V was cut back by 6 bases and J by 7 bases. Here the CDR3 DNA reads TGTGCCAGCAGGTGGACAGGGAGTGAAAAACTGTTTTTT. Translation: CASRWTGSEKLFF. The full variable domain, in which reference TRBV13 and TRBJ1-4 provide the parts outside the CDR3, is AAGVIQSPRHLIKEKRETATLKCYPIPRHDTVYWYQQGPGQDPQFLISFYEKMQSDKGSIPDRFSAQQFSDYHSELNMSSLELGDSALYFCASRWTGSEKLFFGSGTQLSVL.

The chain uses TRBV18 and TRBJ1-2; TRBD1 agrees at 9 bases. Looked up from germline, CDR1 is KGHSH and CDR2 is LQKENI. V shed 4 bases, J shed 4 bases, and the junction held 7 bases outside the gene matches. This CDR3 is 15 amino acids long. The CDR3 coding sequence is TGTGCCAGCTCACAAGGACAGGGGCCCGGCTATGGCTACACCTTC. This gives the protein CASSQGQGPGYGYTF. Variable domain in full (rest from reference TRBV18 and TRBJ1-2): NAGVMQNPRHLVRRRGQEARLRCSPMKGHSHVYWYRQLPEEGLKFMVYLQKENIIDESGMPKERFSAEFPKEGPSILRIQQVVRGDSAAYFCASSQGQGPGYGYTFGSGTRLTVV.